The present TCR beta chain was sequenced within a study of regulatory T cells in long-lasting Graves disease. Overall study results and limits: Graves' patients with persistent disease showed TCR diversity lower than patients newly diagnosed.

Trimming took off 6 bases at V and 1 base at J, with 9 bases between the two ends. CDR3 length: 13 amino acids. Investigators prepared the TCR beta libraries by applying iRepertoire HTBI primers and Arm-PCR of CDR3 regions. Original processing notes: Overall, samples carried some 67 TRBV and about 14 TRBJ segments. One entry per CDR3 protein, called by TCRdb with MiXCR from the multiplex PCR reads. These V and J calls originate from TCRdb's pipeline instead of the authors' own analysis. The sample has about 470,000 distinct CDR3 sequences; around 15% are singletons. The time point is: newly diagnosed GD, antithyroid drugs for less than 3 months. PBMCs were the source of the RNA used for TCR sequencing. Doctors identified Graves' disease using the American Thyroid Association guidelines. This clonotype has ten or more counts. Its antigen remains unidentified. These data also formed part of another study, on T cells in Graves' hyperthyroidism and ophthalmopathy.

The chain carries TRBV12-3 or TRBV12-4 and TRBJ2-5; D not certain. This TCR derives from a man between 40 and 49 years old with Graves disease. The sample consisted of peripheral blood mononuclear cells (PBMCs), taken at new diagnosis, from a patient treated with antithyroid drugs. The CDR3: CASSPWGQETQYF. The CDR3, as DNA: TGTGCCAGCAGCCCTTGGGGCCAAGAGACCCAGTACTTC.